A selection of T cell receptor beta chains follows, all from one sample in a study of T cells after yellow fever vaccination. TCRdb reanalysed the 5' RACE reads using MiXCR and keeps one entry per CDR3 protein. The data contain around 600,000 distinct CDR3 sequences, approximately 13% of them singletons. The source material was PBMCs, sampled on the day of the yellow fever booster vaccination. The receptor source for this set is a man aged 25-45 years who received the YFV17D yellow fever vaccine. CDR3s include the opening cysteine and the closing phenylalanine or tryptophan. Fields, in order: D gene, V gene, J gene, clone size, CDR3 DNA, CDR3 protein. A D gene is named only where the DNA matches it firmly. Clone size is given for some rows only: seen once, a few or many times, or a class if the clone is expanded.

d_gene: NA
v_gene: TRBV4-3
j_gene: TRBJ1-3
abundance: NA
CDR3nt: TGCGCCAGCAGCCAAGATTCCGCGGGGGCCTCTGGAAACACCATATATTTT
CDR3aa: CASSQDSAGASGNTIYF

d_gene: TRBD1
v_gene: TRBV27
j_gene: TRBJ1-5
abundance: few
CDR3nt: TGTGCCAGCGGAAGGACAGGTGGGAGTCAGCCCCAGCATTTT
CDR3aa: CASGRTGGSQPQHF

d_gene: NA
v_gene: TRBV7-2
j_gene: TRBJ2-3
abundance: NA
CDR3nt: TGTGCCAGCTCGCGGGCCCCAACCAGTGCGGATACGCAGTATTTT
CDR3aa: CASSRAPTSADTQYF

d_gene: NA
v_gene: TRBV30
j_gene: TRBJ2-7
abundance: many
CDR3nt: TGTGCCTGGAAGAAGGGTCCGAGCGCCTACGAGCAGTACTTC
CDR3aa: CAWKKGPSAYEQYF

d_gene: NA
v_gene: TRBV7-6
j_gene: TRBJ1-2
abundance: few
CDR3nt: TGTGCCAGCAGCTTAGCTCCACAGGGTTCAGGCTACACCTTC
CDR3aa: CASSLAPQGSGYTF

d_gene: TRBD2
v_gene: TRBV9
j_gene: TRBJ2-7
abundance: few
CDR3nt: TGTGCCAGCAGCGTAGAAGGGACTAGTCTCTCCGAGCAGTACTTC
CDR3aa: CASSVEGTSLSEQYF

d_gene: NA
v_gene: TRBV20-1
j_gene: TRBJ1-1
abundance: NA
CDR3nt: TGCAGTGCGGGACCTCAAAGGAACACTGAAGCTTTCTTT
CDR3aa: CSAGPQRNTEAFF

d_gene: TRBD2
v_gene: TRBV28
j_gene: TRBJ2-7
abundance: NA
CDR3nt: TGTGCCGGGGCTAGCGGGAGCGCCCTGGAGTACGAGCAGTACTTC
CDR3aa: CAGASGSALEYEQYF

d_gene: TRBD2
v_gene: TRBV29-1
j_gene: TRBJ2-3
abundance: few
CDR3nt: TGCAGCGTCTCTTGGACTAGCGGGAGAGATACGCAGTATTTT
CDR3aa: CSVSWTSGRDTQYF

d_gene: NA
v_gene: TRBV28
j_gene: TRBJ2-7
abundance: few
CDR3nt: TGTGCCAGCAGTGAAGGACAGCTTTACGAGCAGTACTTC
CDR3aa: CASSEGQLYEQYF

d_gene: TRBD1
v_gene: TRBV4-3
j_gene: TRBJ1-6
abundance: NA
CDR3nt: TGCGCCAGCAGCCATTCGGGACAGCCAAATTCACCCCTCCACTTT
CDR3aa: CASSHSGQPNSPLHF

d_gene: TRBD2
v_gene: TRBV4-3
j_gene: TRBJ2-1
abundance: few
CDR3nt: TGCGCCAGCAGCCAAGGACTAGCGGGAGCGGTTGAGCAGTTCTTC
CDR3aa: CASSQGLAGAVEQFF

d_gene: TRBD2
v_gene: TRBV12-3/TRBV12-4
j_gene: TRBJ2-2
abundance: few
CDR3nt: TGTGCCGGCACTGCGGGGGTAGGGACCGGGGAGCTGTTTTTT
CDR3aa: CAGTAGVGTGELFF

d_gene: TRBD2
v_gene: TRBV12-3/TRBV12-4
j_gene: TRBJ2-2
abundance: many
CDR3nt: TGTGCCAGCAGCCGGACTAGCGGGAACACCGGGGAGCTGTTTTTT
CDR3aa: CASSRTSGNTGELFF

d_gene: TRBD1
v_gene: TRBV30
j_gene: TRBJ2-1
abundance: few
CDR3nt: TGTGCCTGGACCCCCGGGACAGGGGATTTGAATGAGCAGTTCTTC
CDR3aa: CAWTPGTGDLNEQFF

d_gene: TRBD1
v_gene: TRBV7-2
j_gene: TRBJ1-4
abundance: few
CDR3nt: TGTGCCAGCAGCTACGGGACAGGGTGGACTAATGAAAAACTGTTTTTT
CDR3aa: CASSYGTGWTNEKLFF

d_gene: NA
v_gene: TRBV4-2
j_gene: TRBJ2-7
abundance: few
CDR3nt: TGTGCCAGCAGCCACCATCTGGAGAGCGGGCACTCCTACGAGCAGTACTTC
CDR3aa: CASSHHLESGHSYEQYF

d_gene: NA
v_gene: TRBV29-1
j_gene: TRBJ2-5
abundance: NA
CDR3nt: TGCAGCGTTGAAGACGGGATACAAGAGACCCAGTACTTC
CDR3aa: CSVEDGIQETQYF

d_gene: NA
v_gene: TRBV20-1
j_gene: TRBJ2-1
abundance: NA
CDR3nt: TGCAGTGCTAGGGGCCGAGGGCCCGATCTCTCGCAGTTCTTC
CDR3aa: CSARGRGPDLSQFF

d_gene: TRBD2
v_gene: TRBV18
j_gene: TRBJ2-7
abundance: few
CDR3nt: TGTGCCAGCTCACCACCGTGGGAGGGCGCCGAGCAGTACTTC
CDR3aa: CASSPPWEGAEQYF

d_gene: NA
v_gene: TRBV9
j_gene: TRBJ2-4
abundance: few
CDR3nt: TGTGCCAGCAGCACAGCTGGGCAGGGAGGAAACATTCAGTACTTC
CDR3aa: CASSTAGQGGNIQYF

d_gene: NA
v_gene: TRBV5-1
j_gene: TRBJ2-5
abundance: NA
CDR3nt: TGCGCCAGCAGCTTGGTTCCGGGACCCCCGCTCTTC
CDR3aa: CASSLVPGPPLF

d_gene: NA
v_gene: TRBV25-1
j_gene: TRBJ2-7
abundance: many
CDR3nt: TGTGCCAGCAGTGAGGCGGGACAAGGCGAGCAGTACTTC
CDR3aa: CASSEAGQGEQYF

d_gene: TRBD2
v_gene: TRBV28
j_gene: TRBJ2-5
abundance: NA
CDR3nt: TGTGCCAGCAGTCTCCCCGGGACTAGCGGGTCGGGGACCCAGTACTTC
CDR3aa: CASSLPGTSGSGTQYF

d_gene: TRBD2
v_gene: TRBV20-1
j_gene: TRBJ2-1
abundance: NA
CDR3nt: TGCTGTGCTTTGGGACTAGCGGCCCGCCCGGAGGATGAGCAGTTCTTC
CDR3aa: CCALGLAARPEDEQFF

d_gene: NA
v_gene: TRBV24-1
j_gene: TRBJ2-3
abundance: few
CDR3nt: TGTGCCACCAGTGGACAGCAAGCTAGCACAGATACGCAGTATTTT
CDR3aa: CATSGQQASTDTQYF

d_gene: TRBD1
v_gene: TRBV3-1
j_gene: TRBJ2-7
abundance: NA
CDR3nt: TGTGCCAGCAGCCATCGAAACAGGGGGCGTGACGAGCAGTACTTC
CDR3aa: CASSHRNRGRDEQYF

d_gene: TRBD1
v_gene: TRBV14
j_gene: TRBJ2-7
abundance: few
CDR3nt: TGTGCCAGCAGCCACACGACAGGGACCGAGCAGTACTTC
CDR3aa: CASSHTTGTEQYF

d_gene: NA
v_gene: TRBV11-1
j_gene: TRBJ2-7
abundance: NA
CDR3nt: TGTGCCAGCAGCACGAACACAGGATTTGAAGAGCAGTACTTC
CDR3aa: CASSTNTGFEEQYF

d_gene: TRBD1
v_gene: TRBV5-1
j_gene: TRBJ2-7
abundance: NA
CDR3nt: TGCGCCAGCAGCTTGGGTCCGGGACAGTTTATTTCCTACGAGCAGTACTTC
CDR3aa: CASSLGPGQFISYEQYF

d_gene: NA
v_gene: TRBV7-2
j_gene: TRBJ1-5
abundance: few
CDR3nt: TGTGCCAGCAGCCTAAAACAGGGTACTCCCCAGCATTTT
CDR3aa: CASSLKQGTPQHF